Each of the 4 T cell receptor beta chains below was sequenced from the same sample in a study of Graves' ophthalmopathy and Graves' hyperthyroidism. The TCR beta CDR3 regions underwent amplification from RNA transcripts. Second-round multiplex PCR came after first-round RT-PCR with HTBI primers. TCRdb re-derived calls from the multiplex PCR reads in MiXCR, one entry per CDR3 protein. Among roughly 380,000 distinct CDR3 sequences listed, 15% were seen once. The sample taken for sequencing was peripheral blood. Receptor source: a woman in her late teens or twenties with stable Graves' hyperthyroidism.

This clonotype showed up many times. The chain joins TRBV2 to TRBJ1-2; the D is unclear. Germline V gene lookup returns CDR1 SNHLY and CDR2 FYNNEI. V lost 3 bases, J lost 5 bases, and 10 bases lay in between. CDR3 length: 13 residues. The CDR3 is CASSEGRQYGYTF. The CDR3 region has the DNA TGTGCCAGCAGTGAGGGCAGGCAATATGGCTACACCTTC.

The table lists this clonotype with many counts. This chain's CDR3 is CASSLGTGMWTEAFF. DNA of the CDR3: TGCGCCAGCAGCTTGGGTACAGGGATGTGGACTGAAGCTTTCTTT. The chain links TRBV5-1 to TRBJ1-1; D is possibly TRBD1 (6 bases). This CDR3 region has 15 residues. V was pared by 0 bases and J by 5 bases, with 14 bases between. Germline values: CDR1 SGHRS, CDR2 YFSETQ.

This chain joins TRBV14 and TRBJ1-2; D gene unclear. Germline loops: CDR1 SGHDN, CDR2 FVKESK. The CDR3 sequence is 11 residues long. The V end lost 8 bases, the J end lost 7 bases, and 11 bases lay between the germline ends. The CDR3 sequence: CASRRGIGYTF. CDR3 nucleotides: TGTGCCAGCCGTCGAGGAATTGGCTACACCTTC.

There are many counts of this clonotype. This chain uses TRBV7-3 with TRBJ1-6; D uncertain. This CDR3 is built from 15 residues. The germline CDR1 and CDR2 sequences are SGHTA and FQGTGA. With 5 bases removed from V and 11 bases from J, the gap between germline ends came to 19 bases. The CDR3 nucleotides read TGTGCCAGCAGCGCGGACGGAGCCTTGAGGACACCCCTCCACTTT. It codes for CASSADGALRTPLHF.